The 25 T cell receptor beta chains listed next were all sequenced from one sample in a study of neurological immune-mediated disorders. TCRdb re-analysed the 5' RACE reads in MiXCR, keeping a single row per CDR3 protein. The table has tens of thousands of distinct CDR3 sequences, 12% to 15% seen once. Described time point: longitudinal time-point 1 (baseline). Sequenced input: PBMCs. Receptors originate from a female donor with HTLV-1-associated myelopathy (HAM/TSP).

This clonotype was seen repeatedly, ten times or more. The rearrangement uses TRBV20-1 and TRBJ2-7; TRBD2 matches at 7 bases. The CDR3 covers 14 residues. J lost 4 bases, V lost 1 base, and 7 bases had no gene match. The V gene's germline CDR1 is DFQATT and CDR2 SNEGSKA (reference sequence). The CDR3 DNA reads TGCAGTGCTAGAGCCGGGGAGGGTTTTTACGAGCAGTACTTC. It encodes CSARAGEGFYEQYF.

Turning to this clonotype: The missing conserved phenylalanine or tryptophan at the end of this CDR3 makes a read error likely. This chain links TRBV28 with TRBJ2-3, with TRBD2 matching over 12 bases. With V trimmed by 7 bases and J by 3 bases, 8 bases remained unmatched. CDR3 size: 16 residues. Germline CDR1 reads MDHEN; CDR2 reads SYDVKM. The CDR3 spells CASTPPLAGGTDTQYS. CDR3 coding DNA: TGTGCCAGCACGCCACCCCTAGCGGGGGGGACAGATACGCAGTATTCT.

Worth noting for this clonotype: The junction and the germline gene differ at one end; a read error may be behind it. The J gene is TRBJ2-3, the V gene TRBV9; 10 bases agree with TRBD2. CDR1 and CDR2 (germline): SGDLS, YYNGEE. The CDR3 consists of 18 residues. Written as DNA, the CDR3 is TGTACCAGCAGCGTTGGGCTAGCGGGGGAGAATGTTACATATACGCAGTATTTT. Its protein is CTSSVGLAGENVTYTQYF.

Ten or more counts support this clonotype. CDR3 nucleotide sequence: TGTGCCAGCAGCCAACGACAGGGGTCTAACTATGGCTACACCTTC. Translation gives CASSQRQGSNYGYTF. This chain joins TRBV4-2 and TRBJ1-2; 8 bases agree with TRBD1. The CDR3 totals 15 residues. J gave up 0 bases and V 2 bases, and 2 bases lay outside the gene matches. Germline values: CDR1 LGHNA, CDR2 YNFKEQ.

This clonotype was seen only a few times. The CDR3 protein is CASSYVGVSTDTQYF. CDR3 sequence (DNA): TGTGCCAGCAGTTATGTGGGGGTAAGCACAGATACGCAGTATTTT. The rearrangement links TRBV12-3 or TRBV12-4 to TRBJ2-3; D assignment may be TRBD1 or TRBD2 (5 bases each). The CDR3 is made up of 15 amino acids. V was pared by 4 bases and J by 0 bases, with 11 bases between.

The rearrangement joins TRBV27 to TRBJ1-3, with D unclear. The V gene's germline CDR1 is MNHEY and CDR2 SMNVEV (reference sequence). The CDR3 is 17 residues long. Trimming stripped 3 bases from V and 0 bases from J, with 15 bases between. The CDR3 DNA is TGTGCCAGCAGTTTCAGAGGATCGGGATACTCTGGAAACACCATATATTTT. Amino acid sequence: CASSFRGSGYSGNTIYF.

This clonotype was found many times. The chain joins TRBV4-2 to TRBJ2-2, with TRBD2 identical over 8 bases. The CDR3 is 19 residues long. The V segment lost 4 bases and the J segment 7 bases; nucleotides outside the gene matches: 20. The germline gives CDR1 LGHNA, CDR2 YNFKEQ. The CDR3 sequence: CASSPSPPGGGGYSGELFF. The CDR3 coding sequence is TGTGCCAGCAGCCCCAGCCCCCCCGGTGGCGGGGGGTACAGCGGGGAGCTGTTTTTT.

The V call is TRBV12-3 or TRBV12-4, the J call TRBJ1-1; unclear D gene. This CDR3 contains 13 residues. With 1 base removed from V and 5 bases from J, the gap between germline ends came to 8 bases. The CDR3 reads CASSLVRQTEAFF. Here the CDR3 DNA reads TGTGCCAGCAGTTTAGTTAGGCAAACTGAAGCTTTCTTT.

In its sample, this clonotype was seen many times. This chain links TRBV12-3 or TRBV12-4 with TRBJ2-1, with a weak D call TRBD2 (6 bases). The ends were cut back, 8 bases at V and 2 bases at J, with 16 bases in the middle. This CDR3 has 15 residues. In DNA, the CDR3 is TGTGCCAGCCGGGCGGTCGGGGGAACCTACAATGAGCAGTTCTTC. It codes for CASRAVGGTYNEQFF.

This clonotype was seen many times. The rearrangement joins TRBV7-3 to TRBJ2-3; 8 nucleotides agree with TRBD1. V was pared by 2 bases and J by 4 bases, with 8 bases of the junction left unmatched. The CDR3 covers 16 residues. The germline V gene has CDR1 SGHTA and CDR2 FQGTGA. In nucleotides, the CDR3 is TGTGCCAGCAGCTTAGGAGACAGGGGCTTCCCAGATACGCAGTATTTT. Translation gives CASSLGDRGFPDTQYF.

This clonotype was recorded at least ten times. The chain combines TRBV5-1 with TRBJ2-7; D is unclear. The CDR3 totals 13 residues. In germline, CDR1 is SGHRS, CDR2 YFSETQ. V was shortened by 5 bases and J by 1 base, with 10 bases between the two germline ends. The chain's CDR3 is CASRQVGSYEQYF. In nucleotides, the CDR3 is TGCGCCAGCAGGCAGGTGGGATCCTACGAGCAGTACTTC.

This clonotype appeared many times. The chain carries TRBV5-6 and TRBJ1-6; D is perhaps TRBD1 (5 bases). Trimming removed 0 bases at V and 6 bases at J, with 7 bases between. The length of the CDR3 is 14 residues. Germline CDR1 is SGHDT and CDR2 is YYEEEE. The CDR3 coding sequence is TGTGCCAGCAGCTTGGTGCAGGGTAATTCACCCCTCCACTTT. Translation gives CASSLVQGNSPLHF.

This clonotype was seen ten or more times. CDR3 loop: CSGGQGPFSEQYF. The DNA for the CDR3 is TGCAGCGGGGGCCAGGGGCCGTTCTCCGAGCAGTACTTC. The V call is TRBV29-1, the J call TRBJ2-7; perhaps TRBD1 as D (6 bases). V shed 7 bases and J shed 6 bases, with 19 bases lying between them. This CDR3 has 13 amino acids. Germline CDR1 reads SQVTM; CDR2 reads ANQGSEA.

The table lists this clonotype with many counts. The V and J genes are TRBV12-3 or TRBV12-4 and TRBJ2-2; D is unclear. The CDR3 is 17 amino acids. The germline V and J ends were trimmed by 8 bases and 0 bases, with 19 bases remaining between them. CDR3 sequence reads: CASRPITGHANTGELFF. The CDR3 DNA is TGTGCCAGCCGTCCCATAACCGGGCACGCGAACACCGGGGAGCTGTTTTTT.

This clonotype came up many times. J is TRBJ1-1 and V is TRBV3-1; the D is unclear. The V gene's germline CDR1 is LGHDT and CDR2 YNNKEL (reference sequence). Trimming left V 3 bases short and J 4 bases short, with 12 bases between. The CDR3 consists of 14 residues. DNA for the CDR3: TGTGCCAGCAGCCACGAAGGACGGGGCACTGAAGCTTTCTTT. Encoded protein: CASSHEGRGTEAFF.

This clonotype was detected many times. V and J are TRBV7-2 and TRBJ2-1, with D perhaps TRBD1 (5 bases). The CDR3 has 15 residues. Germline CDR1 reads SGHTA; CDR2 reads FQGNSA. The germline V and J ends were trimmed by 1 base and 2 bases, with 9 bases remaining between them. CDR3 loop: CASSLGAGTYNEQFF. The DNA of the CDR3 is TGTGCCAGCAGCTTAGGAGCAGGGACCTACAATGAGCAGTTCTTC.

The CDR3 nucleotides are TGTGCCAGCAACCGGGAGGCCGGGGAGCTGTTTTTT. It yields the protein CASNREAGELFF. V gene TRBV5-6 combines with J gene TRBJ2-2; 7 bases align to TRBD2. The germline V gene encodes CDR1 SGHDT and CDR2 YYEEEE. There are 12 residues in the CDR3. The V and J ends lost 6 bases and 6 bases, in that order; junction bases with no gene match: 2.

This clonotype was seen more than once but under ten times. This chain connects TRBV7-6 to TRBJ2-1; the D gene is possibly TRBD2 (7 bases). Trimming took off 2 bases at V and 0 bases at J, with 17 bases between the two ends. This CDR3 is built from 18 residues. CDR1 and CDR2 from the germline V gene are SGHVS and FNYEAQ. The CDR3 DNA follows: TGTGCCAGCAGCTTAAGCCCCGGGGGGCCTCTCTCCTACAATGAGCAGTTCTTC. Translating it yields CASSLSPGGPLSYNEQFF. The full variable domain, completed using reference TRBV7-6 and TRBJ2-1, is GAGVSQSPRYKVTKRGQDVALRCDPISGHVSLYWYRQALGQGPEFLTYFNYEAQQDKSGLPNDRFSAERPEGSISTLTIQRTEQRDSAMYRCASSLSPGGPLSYNEQFFGPGTRLTVL.

This clonotype occurred many times. The gene calls are TRBV14 and TRBJ1-3; D gene ambiguous. Per the germline V gene, CDR1 is SGHDN and CDR2 is FVKESK. V was cut by 6 bases and J by 1 base, with 4 bases left in between. The CDR3 spans 12 residues. The CDR3 DNA reads as TGTGCCAGCAGGGAATCTGGAAACACCATATATTTT. Translation: CASRESGNTIYF.

This clonotype occurred many times. The chain combines TRBV29-1 with TRBJ2-1, with TRBD2 matching over 8 bases. CDR3 length: 14 amino acids. Trimming removed 5 bases from V and 4 bases from J; junction bases left unmatched: 7. Germline CDR1 is SQVTM and CDR2 is ANQGSEA. CDR3 nucleotide sequence: TGCAGCGTTAGATCGGGGGGGGTATACAATGAGCAGTTCTTC. It codes for CSVRSGGVYNEQFF.

This clonotype appeared many times. The V gene is TRBV2, the J gene TRBJ2-2, with D possibly being TRBD1 (6 bases). Germline V gene data show CDR1 as SNHLY and CDR2 as FYNNEI. V shed 11 bases and J shed 6 bases, with 13 bases lying between them. This CDR3 has 12 residues. The CDR3 reads CAGAGAAGELFF. The CDR3 bases are TGTGCCGGTGCAGGGGCGGCCGGGGAGCTGTTTTTT.

This clonotype has more than one count but fewer than ten. A much larger clone differs by one base, so this may be a read error. This sequence joins TRBV7-2 and TRBJ2-4; D not resolved. The germline V gene encodes CDR1 SGHTA and CDR2 FQGNSA. This CDR3 is built from 17 residues. CDR3 DNA sequence: TGTTCCAGCAGCTCCCCGGCAAGTCCCAACACCAAAAACATTCAGTACTTC. Translation: CSSSSPASPNTKNIQYF.

In this sample, this clonotype turned up many times. This chain joins TRBV6-5 and TRBJ2-7; D is ambiguous. CDR3 size: 12 residues. Germline V gene data show CDR1 as MNHEY and CDR2 as SVGAGI. Trimming took 6 bases from V and 4 from J, leaving 10 bases between them. The CDR3 bases are TGTGCCAGCAGGCGCGGTGCTTACGAGCAGTACTTC. Translation gives CASRRGAYEQYF.

The chain uses TRBV20-1 and TRBJ2-4; no clear D. V was clipped by 4 bases and J by 4 bases, with 14 bases between them. The germline V gene has CDR1 DFQATT and CDR2 SNEGSKA (reference sequence). The CDR3 has 14 residues. The CDR3: CSAIAAAEKNIQYF. The CDR3 DNA reads TGCAGTGCTATTGCCGCGGCAGAGAAAAACATTCAGTACTTC.

This clonotype occurred many times. This chain links TRBV20-1 with TRBJ1-5; TRBD1 is a possible D gene (5 bases). V shed 2 bases and J shed 4 bases, with 15 bases lying between them. CDR1 DFQATT and CDR2 SNEGSKA come from the germline V gene (reference sequence). The CDR3 covers 15 residues. This chain's CDR3 is CSARWRQGGNQPQHF. For the CDR3, the DNA is TGCAGTGCTAGATGGCGGCAGGGTGGAAATCAGCCCCAGCATTTT.